A selection of T cell receptor beta chains follows, all from one sample in a study of blood T cell repertoires in COVID-19. Here immunoSEQ multiplex PCR was the method, and the copy in TCRdb shows in-frame clones only, minus some. The table lists roughly 250,000 clones, approximately 87% of them singletons. Sequencing was carried out using peripheral blood. The source of these receptors is a woman in her thirties with COVID-19, enrolled during active disease. Both conserved end residues are part of each CDR3. Fields, in order: J gene, V gene, CDR3 length, clone size, D gene, CDR3 DNA, CDR3 protein. The D gene is left open where the match is weak. Only some rows state a clone size, as once, few, many or a class for expanded clones.

J gene: TRBJ1-3; V gene: TRBV7-9; CDR3 length: 17; clone size: -; D gene: TRBD1; CDR3 DNA: TGTGCCAGCAGCGGGACAGACACGGTTAACTCTGGAAACACCATATATTTT; CDR3 protein: CASSGTDTVNSGNTIYF
J gene: TRBJ1-2; V gene: TRBV7-9; CDR3 length: 15; clone size: -; D gene: TRBD1; CDR3 DNA: TGTGCCAGCAGCTTGCCAGAACAGGGGACCTATGGCTACACCTTC; CDR3 protein: CASSLPEQGTYGYTF
J gene: TRBJ1-5; V gene: TRBV27; CDR3 length: 14; clone size: -; D gene: TRBD1; CDR3 DNA: TGTGCCAGCAGATCAGGGGGGAGCAATCAGCCCCAGCATTTT; CDR3 protein: CASRSGGSNQPQHF
J gene: TRBJ1-3; V gene: TRBV3-1/TRBV3-2; CDR3 length: 15; clone size: -; D gene: -; CDR3 DNA: TGTGCCAGCAGCCAAGGAACTTCAACTGGAAACACCATATATTTT; CDR3 protein: CASSQGTSTGNTIYF
J gene: TRBJ1-1; V gene: TRBV27; CDR3 length: 15; clone size: -; D gene: -; CDR3 DNA: TGTGCCAGCAGTCCCGGGGGTTACGGGGACACTGAAGCTTTCTTT; CDR3 protein: CASSPGGYGDTEAFF
J gene: TRBJ2-1; V gene: TRBV5-6; CDR3 length: 15; clone size: -; D gene: -; CDR3 DNA: TGTGCCAGCAGCTTGGCCATGGGAGGATACAATGAGCAGTTCTTC; CDR3 protein: CASSLAMGGYNEQFF
J gene: TRBJ2-5; V gene: TRBV6-5; CDR3 length: 14; clone size: -; D gene: TRBD1; CDR3 DNA: TGTGCCAGCAGTACCCGGACAGGCCAAGAGACCCAGTACTTC; CDR3 protein: CASSTRTGQETQYF
J gene: TRBJ1-2; V gene: TRBV9; CDR3 length: 14; clone size: -; D gene: TRBD1; CDR3 DNA: TGTGCCAGTGCCGGGACAGGGGGCGCTGGGGGCTACACCTTC; CDR3 protein: CASAGTGGAGGYTF
J gene: TRBJ1-1; V gene: TRBV5-6; CDR3 length: 15; clone size: -; D gene: TRBD1; CDR3 DNA: TGTGCCAGCGGACCATTGGACAGGGTGAACACTGAAGCTTTCTTT; CDR3 protein: CASGPLDRVNTEAFF
J gene: TRBJ1-5; V gene: TRBV21-1; CDR3 length: 15; clone size: -; D gene: -; CDR3 DNA: TGTGCCAGCAGCAAAAGGGGCCCGAGCAATCAGCCCCAGCATTTT; CDR3 protein: CASSKRGPSNQPQHF
J gene: TRBJ1-1; V gene: TRBV7-2; CDR3 length: 15; clone size: -; D gene: -; CDR3 DNA: TGTGCCAGCAGCTTATCGGGATTTGGGAACACTGAAGCTTTCTTT; CDR3 protein: CASSLSGFGNTEAFF
J gene: TRBJ1-1; V gene: TRBV27; CDR3 length: 15; clone size: -; D gene: TRBD1; CDR3 DNA: TGTGCCAGTCAAACCGGGACAGCTATGAACACTGAAGCTTTCTTT; CDR3 protein: CASQTGTAMNTEAFF
J gene: TRBJ1-1; V gene: TRBV9; CDR3 length: 14; clone size: -; D gene: -; CDR3 DNA: TGTGCCAGCAGCGTAGGGGGGGTGAGGACTGAAGCTTTCTTT; CDR3 protein: CASSVGGVRTEAFF
J gene: TRBJ2-7; V gene: TRBV4-1; CDR3 length: 13; clone size: -; D gene: -; CDR3 DNA: TGCGCCAGCAGCCAAGGCAGCGCCCACGAGCAGTACTTC; CDR3 protein: CASSQGSAHEQYF
J gene: TRBJ1-2; V gene: TRBV11-2; CDR3 length: 14; clone size: once; D gene: -; CDR3 DNA: TGTGCCAGCAGCTTACTGGACAGCCTATATGGCTACACCTTC; CDR3 protein: CASSLLDSLYGYTF
J gene: TRBJ2-7; V gene: TRBV7-2; CDR3 length: 13; clone size: -; D gene: TRBD1; CDR3 DNA: TGTGCCAGCAGCCGGGACAGGGAGCACGAGCAGTACTTC; CDR3 protein: CASSRDREHEQYF
J gene: TRBJ2-7; V gene: TRBV11-2; CDR3 length: 15; clone size: -; D gene: -; CDR3 DNA: TGTGCCAGCAGCCTCCAGGGCACCTACTCCTACGAGCAGTACTTC; CDR3 protein: CASSLQGTYSYEQYF
J gene: TRBJ2-5; V gene: TRBV19; CDR3 length: 13; clone size: -; D gene: TRBD2; CDR3 DNA: TGTGCCACTGGACAGCCGGGAGGGAGGCCCCAGTACTTC; CDR3 protein: CATGQPGGRPQYF
J gene: TRBJ2-1; V gene: TRBV18; CDR3 length: 15; clone size: -; D gene: TRBD2; CDR3 DNA: TGTGCCAGCTCACCACCCGGGGGGGCATACAATGAGCAGTTCTTC; CDR3 protein: CASSPPGGAYNEQFF
J gene: TRBJ2-1; V gene: TRBV19; CDR3 length: 14; clone size: once; D gene: -; CDR3 DNA: TGTGCCAGTAGTTCCAACTCACTAAACAATGAGCAGTTCTTC; CDR3 protein: CASSSNSLNNEQFF
J gene: TRBJ2-7; V gene: TRBV18; CDR3 length: 15; clone size: -; D gene: -; CDR3 DNA: TGTGCCAGCTCACCCCTGGGGCAGGGGACCTACGAGCAGTACTTC; CDR3 protein: CASSPLGQGTYEQYF
J gene: TRBJ2-7; V gene: TRBV4-2; CDR3 length: 14; clone size: -; D gene: -; CDR3 DNA: TGTGCCAGCAGCCAAGATGGCCCCTTTTACGAGCAGTACTTC; CDR3 protein: CASSQDGPFYEQYF
J gene: TRBJ2-1; V gene: TRBV5-1; CDR3 length: 15; clone size: -; D gene: TRBD2; CDR3 DNA: TGCGCCAGCACCCCGGGGGGGGGTCGTCGAAATGAGCAGTTCTTC; CDR3 protein: CASTPGGGRRNEQFF
J gene: TRBJ1-1; V gene: TRBV10-3; CDR3 length: 13; clone size: once; D gene: -; CDR3 DNA: TGTGCCATCAGAGTCACAGGGAACACTGAAGCTTTCTTT; CDR3 protein: CAIRVTGNTEAFF
J gene: TRBJ1-1; V gene: TRBV19; CDR3 length: 12; clone size: -; D gene: -; CDR3 DNA: TGTGCCAGCTCAACAGGGAACACTGAAGCTTTCTTT; CDR3 protein: CASSTGNTEAFF
J gene: TRBJ1-3; V gene: TRBV20-1; CDR3 length: 14; clone size: -; D gene: -; CDR3 DNA: TGCAGTGCTAGTAGGGGATTGGGAGGAAACACCATATATTTT; CDR3 protein: CSASRGLGGNTIYF
J gene: TRBJ1-5; V gene: TRBV19; CDR3 length: 16; clone size: -; D gene: TRBD1; CDR3 DNA: TGTGCCAGCCTGATCGGTGGGACAGCGTACAATCAGCCCCAGCATTTT; CDR3 protein: CASLIGGTAYNQPQHF
J gene: TRBJ1-2; V gene: TRBV9; CDR3 length: 15; clone size: -; D gene: -; CDR3 DNA: TGTGCCAGCAGCGTAGGCGGGCTACTTAACTATGGCTACACCTTC; CDR3 protein: CASSVGGLLNYGYTF
J gene: TRBJ1-4; V gene: TRBV29-1; CDR3 length: 16; clone size: few; D gene: TRBD1; CDR3 DNA: TGCAGCGTTGAGGAAGGACGGACAGGGTTTGGTGAAAAACTGTTTTTT; CDR3 protein: CSVEEGRTGFGEKLFF
J gene: TRBJ2-3; V gene: TRBV11-3; CDR3 length: 16; clone size: -; D gene: TRBD2; CDR3 DNA: TGTGCCAGCAGCTCGGGACTAGCGGGGCGCACAGATACGCAGTATTTT; CDR3 protein: CASSSGLAGRTDTQYF
J gene: TRBJ1-4; V gene: TRBV5-1; CDR3 length: 14; clone size: -; D gene: -; CDR3 DNA: TGCGCCAGCAGCTTGGTAGGAGGGTACGAAAAACTGTTTTTT; CDR3 protein: CASSLVGGYEKLFF
J gene: TRBJ2-1; V gene: TRBV5-1; CDR3 length: 15; clone size: -; D gene: -; CDR3 DNA: TGCGCCAGCAGCGGATCCGGGACACTCTACAATGAGCAGTTCTTC; CDR3 protein: CASSGSGTLYNEQFF
J gene: TRBJ2-3; V gene: TRBV7-9; CDR3 length: 13; clone size: -; D gene: -; CDR3 DNA: TGTGCCAGCAGCCCTAATAGTGCAGATACGCAGTATTTT; CDR3 protein: CASSPNSADTQYF
J gene: TRBJ1-2; V gene: TRBV6-4; CDR3 length: 16; clone size: -; D gene: -; CDR3 DNA: TGTGCCAGCAGTGACCCCGTTAACCCGGGACTCAGGTGCTACACCTTC; CDR3 protein: CASSDPVNPGLRCYTF
J gene: TRBJ1-5; V gene: TRBV12-3/TRBV12-4; CDR3 length: 13; clone size: -; D gene: -; CDR3 DNA: TGTGCCAGCAGTTTCGGTCTAGCTCAGCCCCAGCATTTT; CDR3 protein: CASSFGLAQPQHF
J gene: TRBJ1-2; V gene: TRBV28; CDR3 length: 15; clone size: -; D gene: -; CDR3 DNA: TGTGCCAGCAGGCACACGTGGGGGGGTAACTATGGCTACACCTTC; CDR3 protein: CASRHTWGGNYGYTF
J gene: TRBJ2-3; V gene: TRBV15; CDR3 length: 16; clone size: -; D gene: -; CDR3 DNA: TGTGCCACCAGCAGAGCGACTACCGAAAGCACAGATACGCAGTATTTT; CDR3 protein: CATSRATTESTDTQYF
J gene: TRBJ2-2; V gene: TRBV6-5; CDR3 length: 14; clone size: -; D gene: TRBD1; CDR3 DNA: TGTGCCAGCAGTTTGGGACAGCTGACCGGGGAGCTGTTTTTT; CDR3 protein: CASSLGQLTGELFF
J gene: TRBJ2-2; V gene: TRBV5-4; CDR3 length: 15; clone size: -; D gene: TRBD1; CDR3 DNA: TGTGCCAGCAGCCCTGACAGGGTAGGGTCCGGGGAGCTGTTTTTT; CDR3 protein: CASSPDRVGSGELFF
J gene: TRBJ1-3; V gene: TRBV7-9; CDR3 length: 14; clone size: -; D gene: -; CDR3 DNA: TGTGCCAGCAGCTTATATTCAGGGGAGAGCACCATATATTTT; CDR3 protein: CASSLYSGESTIYF
J gene: TRBJ2-1; V gene: TRBV18; CDR3 length: 12; clone size: -; D gene: -; CDR3 DNA: TGTGCCAGCTCACCACGGAGGGGTGAGCAGTTCTTC; CDR3 protein: CASSPRRGEQFF
J gene: TRBJ1-3; V gene: TRBV5-1; CDR3 length: 16; clone size: -; D gene: -; CDR3 DNA: TGCGCCAGCAGCGGTGACAGCTCGGCCTCTGGAAACACCATATATTTT; CDR3 protein: CASSGDSSASGNTIYF
J gene: TRBJ2-3; V gene: TRBV5-4; CDR3 length: 15; clone size: -; D gene: -; CDR3 DNA: TGTGCCAGCAGCTTGTTAGCTAGCCCCTTAGATACGCAGTATTTT; CDR3 protein: CASSLLASPLDTQYF
J gene: TRBJ2-5; V gene: TRBV5-1; CDR3 length: 13; clone size: -; D gene: -; CDR3 DNA: TGCGCCAGCAGCCGTAGACAGAAAGAGACCCAGTACTTC; CDR3 protein: CASSRRQKETQYF
J gene: TRBJ1-5; V gene: TRBV11-3; CDR3 length: 15; clone size: -; D gene: -; CDR3 DNA: TGTGCCAGCAGCTTTAACTTTTATAGCAATCAGCCCCAGCATTTT; CDR3 protein: CASSFNFYSNQPQHF
J gene: TRBJ2-5; V gene: TRBV14; CDR3 length: 18; clone size: -; D gene: TRBD1; CDR3 DNA: TGTGCCAGCAGCCAAGGGATCCGGGGACAGGGCCTTGGGGAGACCCAGTACTTC; CDR3 protein: CASSQGIRGQGLGETQYF
J gene: TRBJ2-1; V gene: TRBV5-1; CDR3 length: 15; clone size: -; D gene: TRBD2; CDR3 DNA: TGCGCCAGCTTAACGGGTAGCGGGGCCTACAATGAGCAGTTCTTC; CDR3 protein: CASLTGSGAYNEQFF
J gene: TRBJ2-1; V gene: TRBV10-1; CDR3 length: 13; clone size: once; D gene: -; CDR3 DNA: TGCGCCAGCAGCCCCGGAGGGTACAATGAGCAGTTCTTC; CDR3 protein: CASSPGGYNEQFF
J gene: TRBJ2-3; V gene: TRBV7-2; CDR3 length: 15; clone size: -; D gene: TRBD2; CDR3 DNA: TGTGCCAGCAGCCCCGGCGGGGGGGGCGGAGATACGCAGTATTTT; CDR3 protein: CASSPGGGGGDTQYF
J gene: TRBJ2-5; V gene: TRBV5-1; CDR3 length: 13; clone size: -; D gene: TRBD1; CDR3 DNA: TGCGCCAGCAGCGCGACAGGGGAGGAGACCCAGTACTTC; CDR3 protein: CASSATGEETQYF
J gene: TRBJ1-1; V gene: TRBV6-2/TRBV6-3; CDR3 length: 13; clone size: -; D gene: TRBD1; CDR3 DNA: TGTGCCAGCAGTTCAGGGGGCTTCACTGAAGCTTTCTTT; CDR3 protein: CASSSGGFTEAFF
J gene: TRBJ1-1; V gene: TRBV3-1/TRBV3-2; CDR3 length: 15; clone size: -; D gene: -; CDR3 DNA: TGTGCCAGCAGCCACGCTACGGCAGGGTGGGCTGAAGCTTTCTTT; CDR3 protein: CASSHATAGWAEAFF
J gene: TRBJ2-7; V gene: TRBV2; CDR3 length: 15; clone size: -; D gene: TRBD1; CDR3 DNA: TGTGCCAGCGGAGTCCCCGGGACAGGAGACTACGAGCAGTACTTC; CDR3 protein: CASGVPGTGDYEQYF
J gene: TRBJ2-7; V gene: TRBV7-8; CDR3 length: 15; clone size: -; D gene: -; CDR3 DNA: TGTGCCAGCAGCTTAGGCCAGGGTGTCTCCTACGAGCAGTACTTC; CDR3 protein: CASSLGQGVSYEQYF